Listed below are T cell receptor beta chains from one sample, sequenced in a study of T cell responses to AZD1222 COVID-19 vaccine. The protocol was immunoSEQ multiplex PCR, while the TCRdb copy is restricted to in-frame clones and leaves out a portion. This table has tens of thousands of clones, 89% appearing once. Sequences were derived from peripheral blood, sampled on day 0 of AZD1222 vaccination. These receptors originate from an adult in good health. Each CDR3 is given with its conserved first and last residue. Where a row states a size, it is once, few, many or the class of an expanded clone; other rows omit it.

J gene: TRBJ1-2; clone size: NA; CDR3 length: 14; V gene: TRBV6-5; CDR3 protein: CASSYLRFSYGYTF
J gene: TRBJ1-4; clone size: once; CDR3 length: 16; V gene: TRBV18; CDR3 protein: CASSPQGQGANEKLFF
J gene: TRBJ2-3; clone size: NA; CDR3 length: 12; V gene: TRBV30; CDR3 protein: CAWSTGSDTQYF
J gene: TRBJ1-1; clone size: NA; CDR3 length: 12; V gene: TRBV5-1; CDR3 protein: CASSFRQGVAFF
J gene: TRBJ2-7; clone size: NA; CDR3 length: 14; V gene: TRBV30; CDR3 protein: CAWSVGATAYEQYF
J gene: TRBJ1-4; clone size: few; CDR3 length: 17; V gene: TRBV5-1; CDR3 protein: CASSWGRRQGTNEKLFF
J gene: TRBJ2-3; clone size: NA; CDR3 length: 16; V gene: TRBV5-1; CDR3 protein: CASSRVAGTSTDTQYF
J gene: TRBJ2-7; clone size: NA; CDR3 length: 15; V gene: TRBV27; CDR3 protein: CASSQRLAGAYEQYF
J gene: TRBJ2-2; clone size: NA; CDR3 length: 16; V gene: TRBV4-3; CDR3 protein: CASSQLGQGITGELFF
J gene: TRBJ1-5; clone size: NA; CDR3 length: 12; V gene: TRBV12-3/TRBV12-4; CDR3 protein: CASSFGNQPQHF
J gene: TRBJ2-5; clone size: NA; CDR3 length: 13; V gene: TRBV29-1; CDR3 protein: CSVEGGGSGTQYF
J gene: TRBJ1-6; clone size: NA; CDR3 length: 16; V gene: TRBV18; CDR3 protein: CASSPMGQGSNSPLHF
J gene: TRBJ2-1; clone size: NA; CDR3 length: 13; V gene: TRBV11-3; CDR3 protein: CASSLNLANEQFF
J gene: TRBJ2-7; clone size: NA; CDR3 length: 15; V gene: TRBV19; CDR3 protein: CASSIGQGNSYEQYF
J gene: TRBJ2-1; clone size: NA; CDR3 length: 11; V gene: TRBV20-1; CDR3 protein: CSARTLNEQFF
J gene: TRBJ2-1; clone size: NA; CDR3 length: 15; V gene: TRBV7-9; CDR3 protein: CASSWGDRAKVEQFF
J gene: TRBJ2-2; clone size: NA; CDR3 length: 14; V gene: TRBV6-4; CDR3 protein: CASSQGRNTGELFF
J gene: TRBJ2-2; clone size: NA; CDR3 length: 16; V gene: TRBV11-2; CDR3 protein: CASSLGGQRILGELFF
J gene: TRBJ1-1; clone size: NA; CDR3 length: 11; V gene: TRBV12-3/TRBV12-4; CDR3 protein: CASIRRGEAFF
J gene: TRBJ2-7; clone size: NA; CDR3 length: 10; V gene: TRBV5-6; CDR3 protein: CASSPQEQYF
J gene: TRBJ2-3; clone size: NA; CDR3 length: 18; V gene: TRBV28; CDR3 protein: CASSLSELALTSTDTQYF
J gene: TRBJ2-1; clone size: NA; CDR3 length: 14; V gene: TRBV18; CDR3 protein: CASLSGITIGEQFF
J gene: TRBJ1-2; clone size: few; CDR3 length: 13; V gene: TRBV12-3/TRBV12-4; CDR3 protein: CASSWGGNYGYTF
J gene: TRBJ2-1; clone size: few; CDR3 length: 13; V gene: TRBV7-3; CDR3 protein: CASSSGEGNEQFF
J gene: TRBJ2-1; clone size: NA; CDR3 length: 17; V gene: TRBV2; CDR3 protein: CASTLFSPARSYNEQFF
J gene: TRBJ1-3; clone size: NA; CDR3 length: 17; V gene: TRBV7-2; CDR3 protein: CASSLMGHRYSGNTIYF
J gene: TRBJ2-1; clone size: NA; CDR3 length: 15; V gene: TRBV9; CDR3 protein: CASSLLGLSYNEQFF
J gene: TRBJ2-1; clone size: NA; CDR3 length: 15; V gene: TRBV19; CDR3 protein: CASRDRGLANNEQFF
J gene: TRBJ2-3; clone size: NA; CDR3 length: 17; V gene: TRBV12-5; CDR3 protein: CASGLVWNGGLTDTQYF
J gene: TRBJ1-5; clone size: NA; CDR3 length: 13; V gene: TRBV12-3/TRBV12-4; CDR3 protein: CASSLGGTQPQHF
J gene: TRBJ2-1; clone size: NA; CDR3 length: 15; V gene: TRBV6-6; CDR3 protein: CASSSAGLSGNEQFF
J gene: TRBJ2-7; clone size: NA; CDR3 length: 12; V gene: TRBV7-2; CDR3 protein: CASSPSSYEQYF
J gene: TRBJ2-1; clone size: NA; CDR3 length: 15; V gene: TRBV2; CDR3 protein: CASGEGAGFYNEQFF
J gene: TRBJ1-3; clone size: NA; CDR3 length: 13; V gene: TRBV5-6; CDR3 protein: CASSFYDGNTIYF
J gene: TRBJ1-4; clone size: NA; CDR3 length: 14; V gene: TRBV5-5; CDR3 protein: CASSWDRNNEKLFF
J gene: TRBJ1-5; clone size: NA; CDR3 length: 13; V gene: TRBV24-1; CDR3 protein: CATQETGDQPQHF
J gene: TRBJ1-6; clone size: NA; CDR3 length: 15; V gene: TRBV6-2/TRBV6-3; CDR3 protein: CASSYSLAYNSPLHF
J gene: TRBJ2-1; clone size: NA; CDR3 length: 18; V gene: TRBV9; CDR3 protein: CASSVRKSGGISNNEQFF
J gene: TRBJ1-1; clone size: NA; CDR3 length: 14; V gene: TRBV5-1; CDR3 protein: CASSARQTGTEAFF
J gene: TRBJ1-6; clone size: NA; CDR3 length: 15; V gene: TRBV7-9; CDR3 protein: CASSLASRPGRPLHF
J gene: TRBJ2-3; clone size: NA; CDR3 length: 17; V gene: TRBV13; CDR3 protein: CASSLRGVGPRADTQYF
J gene: TRBJ2-3; clone size: once; CDR3 length: 16; V gene: TRBV7-3; CDR3 protein: CASSLIGGSGTDTQYF
J gene: TRBJ1-2; clone size: NA; CDR3 length: 14; V gene: TRBV6-5; CDR3 protein: CASSYSEGGYGYTF
J gene: TRBJ2-3; clone size: NA; CDR3 length: 14; V gene: TRBV7-9; CDR3 protein: CASSRRGLGDTQYF
J gene: TRBJ1-1; clone size: NA; CDR3 length: 12; V gene: TRBV27; CDR3 protein: CASRRGNTEAFF
J gene: TRBJ1-2; clone size: NA; CDR3 length: 13; V gene: TRBV6-1; CDR3 protein: CASSEESRRGYTF
J gene: TRBJ1-2; clone size: NA; CDR3 length: 13; V gene: TRBV5-1; CDR3 protein: CASSWDGIYGYTF
J gene: TRBJ2-1; clone size: NA; CDR3 length: 16; V gene: TRBV7-9; CDR3 protein: CASSPLAESSYNEQFF
J gene: TRBJ2-2; clone size: NA; CDR3 length: 14; V gene: TRBV27; CDR3 protein: CASSLSRDTGELFF
J gene: TRBJ1-2; clone size: NA; CDR3 length: 13; V gene: TRBV7-8; CDR3 protein: CASRPGTDYGYTF